This record looks at one TCR beta chain sequence and its context. Data came from immunoSEQ multiplex PCR; TCRdb stores just in-frame clones and leaves some out. The repertoire holds 60,000 or so clones, with 90% as singletons. The sample originates from a study of T cell changes during pregnancy in multiple sclerosis. The V end lost 11 bases, the J end lost 2 bases, and 15 bases lay between the germline ends. CDR3 length: 14 residues. From germline, CDR1 is ENHRY and CDR2 SYGVKD. J is TRBJ2-2 and V is TRBV10-3; perhaps TRBD1 as D (7 bases). The material sequenced was peripheral blood, taken in the second trimester of pregnancy. This TCR derives from a female donor in good health, enrolled as a control in a pregnancy study. The CDR3 bases are TGTGCCCGAGGTGGAGGGGGCAACACCGGGGAGCTGTTTTTT. Protein product: CARGGGGNTGELFF.